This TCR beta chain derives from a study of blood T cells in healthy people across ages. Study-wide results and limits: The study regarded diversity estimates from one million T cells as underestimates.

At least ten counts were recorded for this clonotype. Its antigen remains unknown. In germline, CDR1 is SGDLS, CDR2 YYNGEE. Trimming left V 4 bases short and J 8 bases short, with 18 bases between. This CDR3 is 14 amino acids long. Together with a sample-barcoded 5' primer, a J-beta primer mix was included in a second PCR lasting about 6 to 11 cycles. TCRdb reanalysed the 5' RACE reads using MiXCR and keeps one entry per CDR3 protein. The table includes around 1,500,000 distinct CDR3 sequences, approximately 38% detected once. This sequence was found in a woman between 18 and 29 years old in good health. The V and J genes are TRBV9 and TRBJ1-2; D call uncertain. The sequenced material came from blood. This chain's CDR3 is CASSYGLGEGGYTF. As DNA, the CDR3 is TGTGCCAGCAGCTACGGGCTGGGCGAGGGAGGCTACACCTTC.